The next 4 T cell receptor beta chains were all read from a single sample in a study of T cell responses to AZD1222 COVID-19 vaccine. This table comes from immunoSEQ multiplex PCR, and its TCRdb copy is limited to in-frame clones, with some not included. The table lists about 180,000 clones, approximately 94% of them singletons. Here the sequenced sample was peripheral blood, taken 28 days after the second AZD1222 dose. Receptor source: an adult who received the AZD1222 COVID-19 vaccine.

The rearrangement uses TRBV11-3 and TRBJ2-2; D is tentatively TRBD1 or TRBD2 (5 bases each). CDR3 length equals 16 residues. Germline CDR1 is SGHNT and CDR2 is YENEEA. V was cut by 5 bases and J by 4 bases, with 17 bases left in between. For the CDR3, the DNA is TGTGCCAGCAGCCCAATTGGCGGGCAGGGCACCGGGGAGCTGTTTTTT. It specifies CASSPIGGQGTGELFF.

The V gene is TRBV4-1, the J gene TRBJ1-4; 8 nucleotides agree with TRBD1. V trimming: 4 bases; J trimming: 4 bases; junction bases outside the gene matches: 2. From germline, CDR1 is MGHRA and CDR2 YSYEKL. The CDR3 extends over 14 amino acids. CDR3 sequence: CASSLTGVNEKLFF. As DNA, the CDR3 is TGCGCCAGCAGCCTGACAGGGGTTAATGAAAAACTGTTTTTT.

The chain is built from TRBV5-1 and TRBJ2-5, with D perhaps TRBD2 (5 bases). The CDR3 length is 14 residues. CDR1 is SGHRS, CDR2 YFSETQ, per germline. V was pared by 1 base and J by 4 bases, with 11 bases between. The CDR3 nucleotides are TGCGCCAGCAGCTTGATCGGGGTGGGAGAGACCCAGTACTTC. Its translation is CASSLIGVGETQYF.

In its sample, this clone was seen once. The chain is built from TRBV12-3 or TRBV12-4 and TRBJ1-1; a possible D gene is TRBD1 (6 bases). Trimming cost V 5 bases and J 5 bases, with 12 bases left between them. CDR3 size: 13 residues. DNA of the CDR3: TGTGCCAGCAGTCCACAGGGAGGGACTGAAGCTTTCTTT. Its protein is CASSPQGGTEAFF.